This is a list of T cell receptor beta chains from one sample in a study of blood T cell repertoires in COVID-19. The assay was immunoSEQ multiplex PCR, and TCRdb's table has in-frame clones only and misses some. The sample shows around 150,000 clones, 80% to 90% of them seen only once. The sample was peripheral blood. The receptors come from a man in his sixties with acute or convalescent COVID-19. Both conserved end residues are part of each CDR3. The D gene is left open where the match is weak. Only some rows state a clone size, as once, few, many or a class for expanded clones.

TRBJ1-1	NA	TRBV6-5	few	CASSMGAAEAFF	TGTGCCAGCAGTATGGGGGCAGCTGAAGCTTTCTTT
TRBJ2-5	NA	TRBV24-1	NA	CATRVQIQETQYF	TGTGCCACCAGAGTTCAGATACAAGAGACCCAGTACTTC
TRBJ1-1	NA	TRBV2	few	CASSADYTEAFF	TGTGCCAGCAGCGCGGATTACACTGAAGCTTTCTTT
TRBJ1-2	TRBD1	TRBV27	NA	CASSPRRDRVYYGYTF	TGTGCCAGCAGTCCCCGCCGGGACAGGGTTTACTATGGCTACACCTTC
TRBJ2-3	TRBD2	TRBV18	NA	CASSTSGGSTDTQYF	TGTGCCAGCTCAACTAGCGGGGGGTCCACAGATACGCAGTATTTT
TRBJ1-5	NA	TRBV2	NA	CASTGVMSNQPQHF	TGTGCCAGCACGGGAGTGATGAGCAATCAGCCCCAGCATTTT
TRBJ1-2	NA	TRBV5-5	NA	CASSLAVGRGANYGYTF	TGTGCCAGCAGCTTGGCCGTGGGGCGCGGAGCTAACTATGGCTACACCTTC
TRBJ2-3	TRBD2	TRBV5-1	NA	CASGRGGPEDTQYF	TGCGCCAGCGGTCGGGGGGGCCCGGAGGATACGCAGTATTTT
TRBJ2-7	NA	TRBV5-6	NA	CASRAASASYEQYF	TGTGCCAGCCGAGCAGCGAGTGCCTCCTACGAGCAGTACTTC
TRBJ1-2	NA	TRBV14	NA	CASSQDPRAHTF	TGTGCCAGCAGCCAAGATCCCAGGGCCCACACCTTC